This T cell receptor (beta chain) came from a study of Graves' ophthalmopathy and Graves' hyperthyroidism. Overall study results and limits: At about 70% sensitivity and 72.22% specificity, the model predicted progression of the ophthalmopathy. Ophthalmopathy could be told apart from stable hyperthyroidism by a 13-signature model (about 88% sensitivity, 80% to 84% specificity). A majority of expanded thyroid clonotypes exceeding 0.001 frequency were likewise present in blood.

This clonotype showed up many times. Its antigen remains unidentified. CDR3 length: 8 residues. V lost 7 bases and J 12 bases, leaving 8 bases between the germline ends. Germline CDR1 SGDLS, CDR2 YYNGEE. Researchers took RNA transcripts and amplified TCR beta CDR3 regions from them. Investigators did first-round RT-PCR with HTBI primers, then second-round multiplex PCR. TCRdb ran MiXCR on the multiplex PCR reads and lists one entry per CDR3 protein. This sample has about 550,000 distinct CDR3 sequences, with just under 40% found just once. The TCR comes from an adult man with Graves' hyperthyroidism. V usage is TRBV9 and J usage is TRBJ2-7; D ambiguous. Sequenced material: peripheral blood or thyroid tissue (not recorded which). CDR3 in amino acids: CASGPSYF. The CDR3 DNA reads TGTGCCAGCGGGCCCTCGTACTTC.